This passage covers 17 T cell receptor beta chains from one sample sequenced in a study of patients and donors after allogeneic stem cell transplantation. TCRdb independently ran MiXCR on the RT-PCR reads; one entry per CDR3 protein. The data contain some 880,000 distinct CDR3 sequences, roughly 17% of them singletons. Sequencing was performed on blood, either unsorted or a sorted T cell fraction (not recorded which). These receptors were obtained from a human donor who was either an allogeneic HSCT recipient or a stem cell or donor lymphocyte infusion donor (not recorded which). It is not recorded whose cells these are; they may come from a transplant donor.

A few counts support this clonotype. CDR3 residues: CSVQGGAGSPLHF. The CDR3 coding sequence is TGCAGCGTTCAGGGAGGGGCTGGTTCACCCCTCCACTTT. The rearrangement uses TRBV29-1 and TRBJ1-6; D possibly corresponds to TRBD1 (5 bases). V was shortened by 5 bases and J by 9 bases, with 14 bases between the two germline ends. The germline CDR1 and CDR2 sequences are SQVTM and ANQGSEA. The CDR3 length is 13 residues.

The chain employs TRBV2 and TRBJ2-3; 13 bases align to TRBD2. Trimming cost V 6 bases and J 5 bases; bases outside gene matches: 8. CDR1 is SNHLY, CDR2 FYNNEI, per germline. This CDR3 region has 16 residues. CDR3: CASRTGTSGAVDTQYF. CDR3 sequence (DNA): TGTGCCAGCAGAACCGGGACTAGCGGGGCCGTAGATACGCAGTATTTT. The full variable domain, rest sourced from reference TRBV2 and TRBJ2-3, is EPEVTQTPSHQVTQMGQEVILRCVPISNHLYFYWYRQILGQKVEFLVSFYNNEISEKSEIFDDQFSVERPDGSNFTLKIRSTKLEDSAMYFCASRTGTSGAVDTQYFGPGTRLTVL.

The chain carries TRBV12-3 or TRBV12-4 and TRBJ2-7; D gene unclear. Between the trimmed V and J ends, which lost 3 bases and 6 bases, there was a span of 15 bases. CDR3 length equals 14 residues. The CDR3 DNA reads TGTGCCAGCAGTTTCTCTCCTAATCTGCGCGAGCAGTACTTC. Translation: CASSFSPNLREQYF.

This clonotype came up a few times. The chain joins TRBV7-6 to TRBJ1-6, with no clear D. Trimming shortened V by 3 bases and J by 8 bases, and 8 bases separated the two germline ends. CDR3 length: 13 amino acids. Germline loops: CDR1 SGHVS, CDR2 FNYEAQ. The CDR3 DNA reads TGTGCCAGCAGCTTCCGAGGAGATTCACCCCTCCACTTT. Amino acids: CASSFRGDSPLHF.

The V call is TRBV20-1, the J call TRBJ1-4; D gene unclear. The germline CDR1 and CDR2 sequences are DFQATT and SNEGSKA (reference sequence). The CDR3 is made up of 13 amino acids. V shed 2 bases and J shed 2 bases, with 6 bases lying between them. The CDR3 here is CSARRSTNEKLFF. The DNA for the CDR3 is TGCAGTGCTAGAAGGTCTACTAATGAAAAACTGTTTTTT.

This clonotype was counted a single time. The J gene is TRBJ1-2, the V gene TRBV7-9; TRBD1 might be the D (5 bases). Per the germline V gene, CDR1 is SEHNR and CDR2 is FQNEAQ (reference sequence). Trimming took off 4 bases at V and 9 bases at J, with 18 bases between the two ends. There are 14 residues in the CDR3. CDR3 in amino acids: CASSSFRDLASYTF. The CDR3 coding sequence is TGTGCCAGCAGCTCATTTAGGGACCTAGCAAGCTACACCTTC.

This chain connects TRBV12-5 to TRBJ1-4; no clear D gene. From germline, CDR1 is LGHNT and CDR2 FRNRAP. Between the trimmed V and J ends, which lost 0 bases and 5 bases, there was a span of 13 bases. There are 16 residues in the CDR3. The CDR3 here is CASGLVLGWGNEKLFF. CDR3 nucleotide sequence: TGTGCTAGTGGTTTGGTACTGGGGTGGGGAAATGAAAAACTGTTTTTT.

This rearrangement joins TRBV6-2 or TRBV6-3 to TRBJ1-6, with 7 bases matching TRBD1. Germline CDR1 is MNHEY and CDR2 is SVGEGT. CDR3 length equals 16 residues. J was trimmed by 9 bases and V by 7 bases; bases with no gene match: 15. CDR3 amino acids: CASTKQGQILTSPLHF. The CDR3 nucleotides are TGTGCCAGCACCAAGCAGGGACAGATTCTGACTTCACCCCTCCACTTT.

The J gene is TRBJ1-5, the V gene TRBV11-1; 7 nucleotides match TRBD1. The CDR3 sequence is 18 residues long. Germline trimming cut 2 bases from V and 1 base from J; bases unmatched to any gene: 11. CDR1 and CDR2 (germline): SGHAT, FQDESV (reference sequence). CDR3 in DNA: TGTGCCAGCAGCTTATGGGCAGGGGGGACCTCAAGCAATCAGCCCCAGCATTTT. It specifies CASSLWAGGTSSNQPQHF.

This clonotype came up a few times. The gene calls are TRBV4-1 and TRBJ2-2, with TRBD2 as a possible D gene (6 bases). Trimming pared 2 bases from V and 4 bases from J, leaving 20 bases between. CDR1 and CDR2 (germline): MGHRA, YSYEKL. The CDR3 length is 18 residues. CDR3 sequence: CASSQPLLAGFVTGELFF. CDR3 nucleotide sequence: TGCGCCAGCAGCCAACCCCTACTCGCGGGGTTTGTCACCGGGGAGCTGTTTTTT.

This clonotype was observed many times. V is TRBV12-3 or TRBV12-4 and J is TRBJ2-1, with 8 bases that match TRBD2. V was clipped by 6 bases and J by 8 bases; unmatched bases: 3. This CDR3 spans 12 amino acids. The DNA of the CDR3 is TGTGCCAGCAGCCCGACTAGCGATGAGCAGTTCTTC. Translation gives CASSPTSDEQFF.

This clonotype was counted ten times or more. V gene TRBV12-3 or TRBV12-4 combines with J gene TRBJ1-6, with 8 bases fitting TRBD1. The CDR3 totals 13 residues. With V trimmed by 7 bases and J by 9 bases, 5 bases remained unmatched. The CDR3, as DNA: TGTGCCAGCACGAGACAGGGGACTTCACCCCTCCACTTT. Amino acids: CASTRQGTSPLHF.

CDR3 amino acids: CASSTTSGRSYEQYF. In nucleotides, the CDR3 is TGTGCCAGTAGTACGACTAGCGGGAGATCCTACGAGCAGTACTTC. The chain couples TRBV19 to TRBJ2-7, with 12 nucleotides matching TRBD2. Losses at the gene ends were 4 bases for V and 1 base for J; bases not matched to a gene: 2. The length of the CDR3 is 15 residues. Germline V gene lookup returns CDR1 LNHDA and CDR2 SQIVND (reference sequence). The full variable domain, with the rest looked up from reference TRBV19 and TRBJ2-7, is DGGITQSPKYLFRKEGQNVTLSCEQNLNHDAMYWYRQDPGQGLRLIYYSQIVNDFQKGDIAEGYSVSREKKESFPLTVTSAQKNPTAFYLCASSTTSGRSYEQYFGPGTRLTVT.

A single count supports this clonotype. The chain couples TRBV19 to TRBJ2-1, with 13 nucleotides matching TRBD2. J lost 11 bases, V lost 6 bases, and 10 bases had no gene match. CDR1 and CDR2 (germline): LNHDA, SQIVND (reference sequence). The CDR3 sequence is 15 residues long. DNA for the CDR3: TGTGCCAGTAGAACTAGCGGGGGGGAAAGAGAGAAGCAGTTCTTC. Translation: CASRTSGGEREKQFF.

Written as DNA, the CDR3 is TGTGCCAGCAGCTCTTCCGGGAGAGAGAGCGATGAGCAGTTCTTC. Translation gives CASSSSGRESDEQFF. V usage is TRBV9 and J usage is TRBJ2-1; a weak D match, TRBD2 (6 bases). The CDR3 contains 15 residues. Germline loops: CDR1 SGDLS, CDR2 YYNGEE. Trimming removed 4 bases from V and 8 bases from J, with 19 bases in between.

This clonotype showed up just a few times. The V call is TRBV13, the J call TRBJ2-1; 9 bases align to TRBD1. The CDR3 contains 12 residues. Germline lookup yields CDR1 PRHDT and CDR2 FYEKMQ (reference sequence). The ends lost 6 bases at V and 13 bases at J; junction bases unmatched: 7. The CDR3 here is CASSRTGGRQFF. The DNA for the CDR3 is TGTGCCAGCAGTCGCACAGGGGGCCGTCAGTTCTTC.

This clonotype was counted many times. The gene calls are TRBV4-1 and TRBJ2-1; TRBD2 might be the D (5 bases). The CDR3 loop spans 15 amino acids. Trimming removed 0 bases at V and 6 bases at J, with 12 bases between. CDR1 and CDR2 (germline): MGHRA, YSYEKL. In nucleotides, the CDR3 is TGCGCCAGCAGCCAAGATGCGGACTCCCTCAATGAGCAGTTCTTC. It encodes CASSQDADSLNEQFF.